This T cell receptor (beta chain) was recovered during a study of T cells in Graves' hyperthyroidism and ophthalmopathy. Concerning this clonotype: Its target is unknown.

Germline CDR1 KGHSH, CDR2 LQKENI. The ends lost 1 base at V and 4 bases at J; junction bases unmatched: 4. This CDR3 contains 14 residues. Uncontrolled infection, other autoimmune disease, pregnancy or lactation barred patients from enrollment. Together with thyroid ultrasound, orbital computed tomography, serum thyroxine and TRAb, clinical symptoms were used for diagnoses. TCR beta CDR3 region amplification was performed from RNA transcripts. Initially, a first-round RT-PCR of the TCR CDR3 employed the HTBI primer set. TCRdb reanalysed the multiplex PCR reads using MiXCR and keeps one entry per CDR3 protein. Of under 600,000 distinct CDR3 sequences in the sample, about a sixth were seen once. Study-wide findings and caveats: Ophthalmopathy got predicted by the model a median about six months before its onset. The blood repertoire included most of the expanded thyroid clonotypes above 0.001.

What was sequenced was blood. The chain employs TRBV18 and TRBJ2-7; 7 bases map to TRBD1. The receptor was isolated from a middle-aged woman with Graves' ophthalmopathy. CDR3 sequence reads: CASSPQRTGYEQYF. The CDR3 DNA is TGTGCCAGCTCACCACAAAGGACAGGTTACGAGCAGTACTTC.